Following are 29 T cell receptor beta chains from one sample sequenced in a study of CD8 T cells in ankylosing spondylitis. TCRdb fed the 5' RACE reads into MiXCR, producing one record per CDR3 protein. The sample contains 130,000 to 150,000 distinct CDR3 sequences, roughly 7.7% of which appear only once. Sequences were obtained from synovial fluid, either unsorted or a sorted T cell fraction (not recorded which). The origin of the receptors is a male donor with ankylosing spondylitis.

This rearrangement joins TRBV5-4 to TRBJ1-2, with D possibly being TRBD1 (5 bases). The germline V gene encodes CDR1 SGHNT and CDR2 YYREEE (reference sequence). The length of the CDR3 is 14 residues. V lost 3 bases and J 4 bases, leaving 13 bases between the germline ends. CDR3 bases: TGTGCCAGCAGCTGGGGACCGGGAGGCTATGGCTACACCTTC. It yields the protein CASSWGPGGYGYTF.

For this clonotype: A much larger clone differs from this one at a single base, so this may be a read error. The chain is built from TRBV7-2 and TRBJ2-1; D uncertain. The better agreement between TRBJ2-7 and the DNA end casts doubt on the J call. The CDR3 has 12 residues. Germline values: CDR1 SGHTA, CDR2 FQGNSA. CDR3 bases: TGTGCCAGCAGCCCGTACAACAATGAGCAGTACTTC. Protein sequence: CASSPYNNEQYF.

The table lists this clonotype with many counts. The chain employs TRBV28 and TRBJ2-5, with a tentative D call TRBD1 (5 bases). The germline gives CDR1 MDHEN, CDR2 SYDVKM. The CDR3 loop spans 15 amino acids. V dropped 4 bases and J dropped 2 bases, with 14 bases sitting between them. The CDR3: CASSSLQDWQETQYF. The DNA of the CDR3 is TGTGCCAGCAGTTCCTTACAGGATTGGCAAGAGACCCAGTACTTC.

This chain uses TRBV4-3 with TRBJ1-5; TRBD1 might be the D (5 bases). Trimming took 0 bases from V and 6 from J, leaving 15 bases between them. The germline V gene has CDR1 LGHNA and CDR2 YSLEER. CDR3 length: 16 residues. The CDR3 spells CASSQDMGTMGQPQHF. The CDR3 DNA is TGCGCCAGCAGCCAAGATATGGGGACTATGGGTCAGCCCCAGCATTTT.

This clonotype occurred many times. The rearrangement joins TRBV5-1 to TRBJ2-7; D is ambiguous. The length of the CDR3 is 17 residues. The V gene lost 5 bases and the J gene lost 0 bases, with 21 bases spanning the gap. Germline V gene sequence: CDR1 SGHRS, CDR2 YFSETQ. The CDR3 nucleotides are TGCGCCAGCAGTTTACCTCCCACCCAAAGCTTCTCCTACGAGCAGTACTTC. Protein: CASSLPPTQSFSYEQYF.

This clonotype turned up a few times. The rearrangement uses TRBV5-1 and TRBJ2-2; TRBD1 might be the D (6 bases). Germline V gives CDR1 SGHRS, CDR2 YFSETQ. CDR3 length: 14 amino acids. V dropped 4 bases and J dropped 4 bases, with 11 bases sitting between them. The CDR3 coding sequence is TGCGCCAGCAGCGTTAAGGACAGCACCGGGGAGCTGTTTTTT. This codes for CASSVKDSTGELFF.

This clonotype occurred a few times. This chain connects TRBV5-6 to TRBJ2-3; D is unclear. Germline V gene lookup returns CDR1 SGHDT and CDR2 YYEEEE. The CDR3 consists of 16 residues. V was trimmed by 0 bases and J by 0 bases, leaving 11 bases between them. DNA for the CDR3: TGTGCCAGCAGCTTGGCCCGTCAGTTCAGCACAGATACGCAGTATTTT. Its translation: CASSLARQFSTDTQYF.

This clonotype showed up many times. The chain has TRBV20-1 and TRBJ2-7, with 8 positions matching TRBD1. The germline V gene has CDR1 DFQATT and CDR2 SNEGSKA (reference sequence). V dropped 3 bases and J dropped 3; count of bases not matched to a gene: 10. The CDR3 runs 15 residues. The CDR3 here is CSASRTQGAGYEQYF. In DNA form, the CDR3 reads TGCAGTGCTAGTAGAACCCAGGGGGCGGGCTACGAGCAGTACTTC.

The sample holds many counts of this clonotype. The V call is TRBV7-2, the J call TRBJ2-7; D is unresolved. V lost 6 bases and J 0 bases, leaving 9 bases between the germline ends. This CDR3 is built from 13 residues. Germline assignment: CDR1 SGHTA and CDR2 FQGNSA. The CDR3 region is CASSSRSSYEQYF. In nucleotides, the CDR3 is TGTGCCAGCAGTAGCAGGAGCTCCTACGAGCAGTACTTC.

This clonotype was detected many times. The chain couples TRBV6-6 to TRBJ1-2, with a tentative D call TRBD1 (6 bases). The CDR3 runs 11 residues. The germline gives CDR1 MNHNY, CDR2 SVGAGI (reference sequence). The V and J ends lost 8 bases and 8 bases respectively, with 12 bases between them. The CDR3 DNA reads TGTGCCAGCGGGCGGCAGGGGGGCTACACCTTC. This codes for CASGRQGGYTF.

This clonotype has only a few counts. V usage is TRBV5-1 and J usage is TRBJ1-1; D unresolved. V lost 3 bases and J 0 bases, leaving 6 bases between the germline ends. CDR3 length: 13 residues. Germline values: CDR1 SGHRS, CDR2 YFSETQ. CDR3 amino acids: CASSYLVNTEAFF. CDR3 coding DNA: TGCGCCAGCAGCTACCTGGTGAACACTGAAGCTTTCTTT.

Ten or more counts support this clonotype. The genes are TRBV15 and TRBJ2-3; D is tentatively TRBD1 or TRBD2 (5 bases each). The V end was cut by 3 bases, the J end by 1 base, with 23 bases between. CDR1 and CDR2 (germline): LNHNV, YYDKDF (reference sequence). This CDR3 has 19 residues. CDR3 coding DNA: TGTGCCACCAGCAGTCGAAGACTCGGGGCTTATCCAGGCACAGATACGCAGTATTTT. This translates into CATSSRRLGAYPGTDTQYF.

This clonotype appeared many times. V usage is TRBV20-1 and J usage is TRBJ1-1; TRBD1 might be the D (6 bases). The CDR3 contains 12 residues. Germline V gene sequence: CDR1 DFQATT, CDR2 SNEGSKA (reference sequence). V was shortened by 5 bases and J by 4 bases, with 11 bases between the two germline ends. CDR3 DNA: TGCAGTGCTTTCGGACAGACCACTGAAGCTTTCTTT. Its protein is CSAFGQTTEAFF.

This clonotype was observed at least ten times. This chain joins TRBV2 and TRBJ2-7, with a weak D call TRBD2 (5 bases). This CDR3 has 13 residues. Looked up from germline, CDR1 is SNHLY and CDR2 is FYNNEI. V was cut by 7 bases and J by 2 bases, with 12 bases left in between. The chain's CDR3 is CASKNTGTYEQYF. CDR3 nucleotide sequence: TGTGCCAGCAAAAATACGGGGACCTACGAGCAGTACTTC.

A few counts support this clonotype. The CDR3 DNA is TGTGCCAGCAGTTTAGTAGGGACGGCGAACACTGAAGCTTTCTTT. This translates into CASSLVGTANTEAFF. The chain employs TRBV27 and TRBJ1-1; tentatively, D is TRBD1 (5 bases). Germline CDR1 is MNHEY and CDR2 is SMNVEV (reference sequence). Deletions cut 2 bases from V and 1 base from J, with 11 bases between. CDR3 length: 15 amino acids.

The chain has TRBV27 and TRBJ1-6, with D uncertain. V was cut by 4 bases and J by 1 base, with 8 bases left in between. CDR3 length equals 15 residues. From germline, CDR1 is MNHEY and CDR2 SMNVEV (reference sequence). The CDR3, as DNA: TGTGCCAGCAGTTCCAGCAGTTCCTATAATTCACCCCTCCACTTT. This translates into CASSSSSSYNSPLHF.

The V and J genes are TRBV20-1 and TRBJ1-2; tentative D call: TRBD1 (5 bases). CDR1 and CDR2 (germline): DFQATT, SNEGSKA (reference sequence). The CDR3 runs to 13 residues. The ends were cut back, 4 bases at V and 1 base at J, with 10 bases in the middle. As DNA, the CDR3 is TGCAGTGCTACCCGGGACGGTAACTATGGCTACACCTTC. Protein sequence: CSATRDGNYGYTF.

This clonotype was seen only a few times. The rearrangement uses TRBV3-1 and TRBJ2-1, with 8 bases that match TRBD2. This CDR3 contains 18 residues. The germline V gene has CDR1 LGHDT and CDR2 YNNKEL (reference sequence). The J segment lost 0 bases and the V segment lost 0 bases, leaving 7 bases of the junction unmatched. The CDR3 DNA is TGTGCCAGCAGCCAAGAGCCTAGCGGGTGGAGCTCCTACAATGAGCAGTTCTTC. Encoded protein: CASSQEPSGWSSYNEQFF.

In this sample, this clonotype turned up many times. The V gene is TRBV20-1, the J gene TRBJ1-2; a possible D gene is TRBD1 (5 bases). Germline V lookup: CDR1 DFQATT, CDR2 SNEGSKA (reference sequence). There are 14 residues in the CDR3. The ends were cut back, 1 base at V and 4 bases at J, with 13 bases in the middle. The CDR3 coding sequence is TGCAGTGCTAGAGCAGGGAGGAGTGGCTATGGCTACACCTTC. Amino acid sequence: CSARAGRSGYGYTF.

The chain recombines TRBV18 with TRBJ1-4; D not certain. Trimming pared 8 bases from V and 4 bases from J, leaving 11 bases between. The germline V gene has CDR1 KGHSH and CDR2 LQKENI. The CDR3 has 13 amino acids. The CDR3 sequence is CASGGSSNEKLFF. DNA of the CDR3: TGTGCCAGCGGAGGGTCCAGTAATGAAAAACTGTTTTTT.

This clonotype was recorded at least ten times. In DNA, the CDR3 is TGTGCCAGCAGGGGGTTTAGGACAGGGGAAAGACACCAGCCCCAGCATTTT. As protein: CASRGFRTGERHQPQHF. The chain is built from TRBV2 and TRBJ1-5, with 9 nucleotides matching TRBD1. V was pared by 6 bases and J by 7 bases, with 16 bases of the junction left unmatched. The CDR3 loop spans 17 amino acids. The germline gives CDR1 SNHLY, CDR2 FYNNEI. The full variable domain, in which reference TRBV2 and TRBJ1-5 provide the parts outside the CDR3, is EPEVTQTPSHQVTQMGQEVILRCVPISNHLYFYWYRQILGQKVEFLVSFYNNEISEKSEIFDDQFSVERPDGSNFTLKIRSTKLEDSAMYFCASRGFRTGERHQPQHFGDGTRLSIL.

The chain is built from TRBV20-1 and TRBJ1-1; no clear D gene. This CDR3 comprises 12 residues. V was clipped by 6 bases and J by 5 bases, with 13 bases between them. Germline CDR1 reads DFQATT; CDR2 reads SNEGSKA (reference sequence). The DNA for the CDR3 is TGCAGTGCATCCGGGGTATGGACTGAAGCTTTCTTT. Residues: CSASGVWTEAFF.

This clonotype was counted many times. J is TRBJ1-2 and V is TRBV11-3, with unresolved D. CDR1 is SGHNT, CDR2 YENEEA, per germline. V was shortened by 1 base and J by 0 bases, with 9 bases between the two germline ends. This CDR3 comprises 15 residues. The CDR3 reads CASSLAPTANYGYTF. Written as DNA, the CDR3 is TGTGCCAGCAGCTTAGCCCCGACTGCTAACTATGGCTACACCTTC.

This chain links TRBV2 with TRBJ2-6; TRBD2 aligns across 7 bases. CDR1 SNHLY and CDR2 FYNNEI come from the germline V gene. J gave up 4 bases and V 6 bases, and 9 bases lay outside the gene matches. This CDR3 has 16 residues. The CDR3: CASSSHGGRGANVLTF. DNA of the CDR3: TGTGCCAGCAGCTCACACGGGGGGAGAGGGGCCAACGTCCTGACTTTC.

The DNA for the CDR3 is TGTGCCAGCAGTTACTCGCAGGTCTCCTACGAGCAGTACTTC. Its protein product is CASSYSQVSYEQYF. This rearrangement joins TRBV6-5 to TRBJ2-7; D remains unclear. Trimming pared 0 bases from V and 0 bases from J, leaving 6 bases between. CDR1 and CDR2 from the germline V gene are MNHEY and SVGAGI. The CDR3 totals 14 residues.

J is TRBJ2-1 and V is TRBV15; D assignment may be TRBD1 or TRBD2 (5 bases each). The CDR3 is 14 residues long. V was pared by 0 bases and J by 4 bases, with 7 bases between. The germline gives CDR1 LNHNV, CDR2 YYDKDF (reference sequence). The DNA of the CDR3 is TGTGCCACCAGCAGAGATTGGGGGTACAATGAGCAGTTCTTC. Protein sequence: CATSRDWGYNEQFF.

In its sample, this clonotype was seen many times. V gene TRBV6-2 or TRBV6-3 combines with J gene TRBJ1-1; no definite D call. V lost 8 bases and J 2 bases, leaving 18 bases between the germline ends. CDR1 is MNHEY, CDR2 SVGEGT, per germline. CDR3 length: 15 amino acids. The CDR3 here is CASRSFGESNTEAFF. DNA of the CDR3: TGTGCCAGCCGCTCCTTCGGTGAAAGTAACACTGAAGCTTTCTTT.

This clonotype has a handful of counts. This chain joins TRBV29-1 and TRBJ2-1; possibly TRBD2 for D (6 bases). Trimming cost V 7 bases and J 2 bases, with 18 bases left between them. The CDR3 contains 15 residues. In germline, CDR1 is SQVTM, CDR2 ANQGSEA. The CDR3 DNA reads TGCAGCGCTCAGTCGGCGGCGGGAACCTACAATGAGCAGTTCTTC. The encoded protein is CSAQSAAGTYNEQFF.

This clonotype was seen a handful of times. The chain couples TRBV2 to TRBJ1-1; D gene unclear. The V gene's germline CDR1 is SNHLY and CDR2 FYNNEI. The CDR3 length is 14 residues. Deletions cut 6 bases from V and 3 bases from J, with 14 bases between. The CDR3 spells CASSWTLEDTEAFF. The CDR3 DNA reads as TGTGCCAGCAGCTGGACCCTGGAGGACACTGAAGCTTTCTTT.